This TCR beta chain was profiled in a study of cytomegalovirus exposure and HLA in healthy donors. Trimming pared 7 bases from V and 2 bases from J, leaving 18 bases between. CDR1 and CDR2 (germline): SGHVS, FQNEAQ. This CDR3 contains 15 residues. With 60 Vbeta and 13 Jbeta primers, the PCR was carried out. Per the authors' pipeline: Later, roughly 80 million unique TCR beta chains were counted in an analysis, and approximately 10 million of them were shared. Assay used: immunoSEQ multiplex PCR; TCRdb lists only in-frame clones, some missing. That table supplies the V and J calls and clone size; D and trimming were determined from the DNA. The table shows some 150,000 clones, with 80% to 90% occurring only once. Unrecorded immune exposures were likely, despite nominal health at sampling.

The J gene is TRBJ2-7, the V gene TRBV7-8; D might be TRBD2 (6 bases). The sample was PBMCs. The sequence was collected from a woman in her thirties or forties in good health and CMV-seropositive. The CDR3 DNA is TGTGCCAGCACTCCTCGGCGGGACGGAACCTACGAGCAGTACTTC. Its translation: CASTPRRDGTYEQYF.